The table lists the clone carrying this T cell receptor beta chain with a few counts. The antigen is not known. The sample belongs to a study of shared clonotypes between healthy human individuals. Some clones are missing from TCRdb's copy, which holds only in-frame ones; the method was immunoSEQ multiplex PCR. The sample has 300,000 or so clones; roughly 70% are singletons. Study findings and constraints: Sharing across four donors was highest in naive CD4 (roughly 5%) and lowest in memory CD8 (about 0.4%).

V lost 4 bases and J 6 bases, leaving 9 bases between the germline ends. The germline CDR1 and CDR2 sequences are LGHNA and YNFKEQ. This CDR3 spans 12 amino acids. The source is a man between 25 and 39 years old in good health. The sequencing input was memory CD4+ T cells sorted from blood. Indicated subset: CD45RA-negative fraction. The chain carries TRBV4-2 and TRBJ1-1; D is unresolved. CDR3 nucleotides: TGTGCCAGCAGCCCCGACACCGCTGAAGCTTTCTTT. This encodes CASSPDTAEAFF.